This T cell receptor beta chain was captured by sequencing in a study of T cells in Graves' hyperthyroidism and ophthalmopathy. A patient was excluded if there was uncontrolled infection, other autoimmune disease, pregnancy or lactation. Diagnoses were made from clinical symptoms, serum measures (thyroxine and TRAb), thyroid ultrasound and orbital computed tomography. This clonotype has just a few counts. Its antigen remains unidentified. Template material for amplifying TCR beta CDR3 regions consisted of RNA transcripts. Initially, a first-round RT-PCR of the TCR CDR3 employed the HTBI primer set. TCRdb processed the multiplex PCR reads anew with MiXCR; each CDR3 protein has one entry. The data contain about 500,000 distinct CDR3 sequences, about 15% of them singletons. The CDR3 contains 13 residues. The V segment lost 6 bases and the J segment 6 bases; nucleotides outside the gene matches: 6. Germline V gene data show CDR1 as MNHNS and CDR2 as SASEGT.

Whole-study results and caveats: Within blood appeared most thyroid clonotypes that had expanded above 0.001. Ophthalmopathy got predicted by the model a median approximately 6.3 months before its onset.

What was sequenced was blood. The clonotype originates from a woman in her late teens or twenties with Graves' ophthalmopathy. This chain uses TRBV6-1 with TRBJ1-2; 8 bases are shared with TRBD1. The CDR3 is CASSPDRDHGYTF. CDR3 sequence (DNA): TGTGCCAGCAGCCCGGACAGGGACCATGGCTACACCTTC.